This entry concerns a single T cell receptor (beta chain). Its target is not known. Its ends do not fully match the called genes, so a read error is possible. The record originates from a study of human T cells and chemical hapten exposure. General observations from the study: Alopecia in the donors means their immune response may deviate from healthy people's. Among TCRs, those above 1 in 1000 frequency were unaffected by DPC sensitization.

Germline V gene sequence: CDR1 SQVTM, CDR2 ANQGSEA. The CDR3 has 12 amino acids. Stated time point: patch test 3, about 24 weeks after DPC sensitization. Treatment described: therapeutic diphenylcyclopropenone sensitization with weekly scalp DPC. TCRdb fed the RACE reads into MiXCR, producing one record per CDR3 protein. The top ten clones hold 2.5% to 3% of a sample with 100,000 or so distinct CDR3 sequences, less than 40% of them seen once. This specimen consisted of whole blood, obtained in connection with sensitization to the hapten diphenylcyclopropenone (DPC). The J gene is TRBJ1-2, the V gene TRBV29-1, with a weak D call TRBD1 (5 bases). The TCR originated in a middle-aged man with alopecia areata. Some clones in this sample may be carry-over from other donors' samples. CDR3 sequence reads: CSVGDSYYGYNF. CDR3 coding DNA: TGCAGCGTTGGCGACAGCTACTATGGCTACAACTTC.